These 18 T cell receptor beta chains originate from one sample sequenced in a study of shared clonotypes between healthy human individuals. CD45RO-negative, CCR7-selected cells formed the naive CD8 fraction, which excluded terminally differentiated effector memory CD45RA+ cells. The table came from immunoSEQ multiplex PCR; TCRdb's copy has only in-frame clones and leaves some out. The repertoire holds about 2.2 million clones, with roughly 93% as singletons. Sequencing was performed on naive CD8+ T cells from PBMCs. Source of these receptors: a man aged 18 to 29 in good health. Some clones in this sample may be carry-over from other donors' samples.

V gene TRBV7-9 combines with J gene TRBJ1-2; D is unclear. This CDR3 has 13 amino acids. With 4 bases removed from V and 7 bases from J, the gap between germline ends came to 13 bases. The germline gives CDR1 SEHNR, CDR2 FQNEAQ (reference sequence). CDR3 sequence (DNA): TGTGCCAGCAGCTCCGCTTTGGGAGGTGGCTACACCTTC. This codes for CASSSALGGGYTF.

The genes are TRBV25-1 and TRBJ2-1; 15 bases agree with TRBD2. V was clipped by 4 bases and J by 2 bases; unmatched bases: 6. Germline values: CDR1 MGHDK, CDR2 SYGVNS. The CDR3 length is 18 residues. CDR3 in amino acids: CASSGPRTSGRAYNEQFF. The DNA of the CDR3 is TGTGCCAGCAGTGGGCCCCGGACTAGCGGGAGGGCCTACAATGAGCAGTTCTTC.

The V and J genes are TRBV5-4 and TRBJ2-3; 9 positions agree with TRBD2. Trimming took 0 bases from V and 0 from J; bases not matched to a gene: 8. CDR1 and CDR2 from the germline V gene are SGHNT and YYREEE (reference sequence). The CDR3 totals 18 residues. The CDR3 nucleotides read TGTGCCAGCAGCTTGGTTCCGGCTAGCGGGACTAGCACAGATACGCAGTATTTT. Translation gives CASSLVPASGTSTDTQYF.

The chain couples TRBV28 to TRBJ1-1; tentatively, D is TRBD1 (6 bases). The CDR3 runs 15 residues. Per the germline V gene, CDR1 is MDHEN and CDR2 is SYDVKM. The V and J ends lost 5 bases and 5 bases respectively, with 18 bases between them. The CDR3 nucleotides read TGTGCCAGCAGTACCACCCGGAGGGGGAAGACTGAAGCTTTCTTT. Its translation is CASSTTRRGKTEAFF.

In DNA form, the CDR3 reads TGTGCCAGCAGCACCGACTCCTTAGCCACAGGGGTCGGTGGCTACACCTTC. It codes for CASSTDSLATGVGGYTF. The chain uses TRBV27 and TRBJ1-2, with 7 bases that match TRBD1. The CDR3 is made up of 17 amino acids. Germline assignment: CDR1 MNHEY and CDR2 SMNVEV (reference sequence). V lost 6 bases and J lost 7; bases outside the gene matches: 20.

This clone was counted between two and nine times. J is TRBJ1-1 and V is TRBV30; D is ambiguous. The CDR3 consists of 11 residues. V lost 4 bases to trimming and J lost 11 bases, with 14 bases between them. The V gene's germline CDR1 is GTSNPN and CDR2 SVGIG (reference sequence). CDR3 region: CAWIEASWAFF. The CDR3 region has the DNA TGTGCCTGGATCGAGGCATCTTGGGCTTTCTTT.

The rearrangement joins TRBV7-6 to TRBJ2-3; 9 bases match TRBD1. The V gene's germline CDR1 is SGHVS and CDR2 FNYEAQ. J was trimmed by 2 bases and V by 5 bases; bases with no gene match: 5. This CDR3 is 15 amino acids long. As DNA, the CDR3 is TGTGCCAGCAGCATCAGGACAGGGGTCACAGATACGCAGTATTTT. This sequence encodes CASSIRTGVTDTQYF.

V is TRBV7-6 and J is TRBJ2-5; D possibly corresponds to TRBD2 (6 bases). Trimming shortened V by 5 bases and J by 5 bases, and 15 bases separated the two germline ends. This CDR3 spans 14 amino acids. Germline CDR1 reads SGHVS; CDR2 reads FNYEAQ. The CDR3 DNA follows: TGTGCCAGCAGCCCGGGACTCTACTCGGAGACCCAGTACTTC. Amino acids: CASSPGLYSETQYF.

This clone was seen only once. The V gene is TRBV25-1, the J gene TRBJ1-2; 9 nucleotides align to TRBD1. Unmatched junction bases numbered 7, after V lost 4 bases and J lost 4 bases. Germline-derived CDR1 and CDR2 are MGHDK and SYGVNS. This CDR3 is 15 amino acids long. The CDR3 here is CASSADRGPGYGYTF. The DNA for the CDR3 is TGTGCCAGCAGTGCGGACAGGGGTCCGGGCTATGGCTACACCTTC.

CDR3 sequence reads: CASSFGDTYNEQFF. The CDR3, as DNA: TGTGCCAGCAGTTTTGGGGACACTTACAATGAGCAGTTCTTC. The chain carries TRBV27 and TRBJ2-1; D possibly corresponds to TRBD1 (6 bases). V lost 3 bases, J lost 4 bases, and 10 bases lay in between. The CDR3 loop spans 14 amino acids. Germline CDR1 is MNHEY and CDR2 is SMNVEV (reference sequence).

The J gene is TRBJ2-5, the V gene TRBV4-3; D is possibly TRBD1 (5 bases). The DNA end is more similar to TRBJ2-7, so the J call may be wrong. Germline V gene data show CDR1 as LGHNA and CDR2 as YSLEER. This CDR3 region has 16 residues. CDR3 coding DNA: TGCGCCAGCAGCCAAGACAGCGCAGCGCCTAGGGGCGAGCAGTACTTC. Translating it yields CASSQDSAAPRGEQYF.

V gene TRBV7-9 combines with J gene TRBJ2-5; D unresolved. V lost 3 bases to trimming and J lost 5 bases, with 4 bases between them. The CDR3 is 11 amino acids. Germline lookup yields CDR1 SEHNR and CDR2 FQNEAQ (reference sequence). The CDR3 bases are TGTGCCAGCAGCTTGAACGAGACCCAGTACTTC. The encoded protein is CASSLNETQYF.

The chain combines TRBV5-1 with TRBJ2-1; a possible D gene is TRBD1 (5 bases). Germline lookup yields CDR1 SGHRS and CDR2 YFSETQ. The V gene lost 0 bases and the J gene lost 8 bases, with 12 bases spanning the gap. There are 14 residues in the CDR3. DNA for the CDR3: TGCGCCAGCAGCTTGGCACCAGGGTTCCATGAGCAGTTCTTC. This encodes CASSLAPGFHEQFF.

The CDR3 region is CASSIDSGNTGELFF. The CDR3 region has the DNA TGTGCCAGTAGTATAGACTCAGGGAACACCGGGGAGCTGTTTTTT. J is TRBJ2-2 and V is TRBV19; no reliable D call. V lost 0 bases and J lost 1, with 6 bases in between. The CDR3 is 15 residues long. The germline V gene has CDR1 LNHDA and CDR2 SQIVND (reference sequence).

This chain joins TRBV7-6 and TRBJ2-7, with D perhaps TRBD1 or TRBD2 (6 bases each). V shed 2 bases and J shed 2 bases, with 13 bases lying between them. The CDR3 totals 15 residues. Germline assignment: CDR1 SGHVS and CDR2 FNYEAQ. Here the CDR3 reads CASSLIRGGTYEQYF. Written as DNA, the CDR3 is TGTGCCAGCAGCTTAATCAGGGGCGGGACCTACGAGCAGTACTTC.

The rearrangement uses TRBV19 and TRBJ2-7, with D perhaps matching TRBD2 (5 bases). Germline lookup yields CDR1 LNHDA and CDR2 SQIVND (reference sequence). Between the trimmed V and J ends, which lost 5 bases and 6 bases, there was a span of 14 bases. The CDR3 has 13 amino acids. This chain's CDR3 is CASSPGGRVEQYF. CDR3 coding DNA: TGTGCCAGTAGTCCGGGCGGGCGGGTCGAGCAGTACTTC. The whole variable domain, remainder taken from reference TRBV19 and TRBJ2-7, is DGGITQSPKYLFRKEGQNVTLSCEQNLNHDAMYWYRQDPGQGLRLIYYSQIVNDFQKGDIAEGYSVSREKKESFPLTVTSAQKNPTAFYLCASSPGGRVEQYFGPGTRLTVT.

The CDR3 protein is CASSQVPGTSGITDTQYF. Here the CDR3 DNA reads TGTGCCAGCAGCCAAGTTCCCGGGACTAGCGGGATCACAGATACGCAGTATTTT. The chain recombines TRBV14 with TRBJ2-3; 13 bases agree with TRBD2. Germline V CDR1 and CDR2: SGHDN, FVKESK. V shed 1 base and J 2 bases; nucleotides not matched to a gene: 6. The CDR3 length is 18 residues.

This chain joins TRBV25-1 and TRBJ1-1; possibly TRBD1 for D (6 bases). Per the germline V gene, CDR1 is MGHDK and CDR2 is SYGVNS. The V and J ends lost 4 bases and 2 bases respectively, with 14 bases between them. This CDR3 comprises 15 residues. CDR3 DNA sequence: TGTGCCAGCAGTGCCCAGAGGGGGGTAAACACTGAAGCTTTCTTT. Its translation is CASSAQRGVNTEAFF.